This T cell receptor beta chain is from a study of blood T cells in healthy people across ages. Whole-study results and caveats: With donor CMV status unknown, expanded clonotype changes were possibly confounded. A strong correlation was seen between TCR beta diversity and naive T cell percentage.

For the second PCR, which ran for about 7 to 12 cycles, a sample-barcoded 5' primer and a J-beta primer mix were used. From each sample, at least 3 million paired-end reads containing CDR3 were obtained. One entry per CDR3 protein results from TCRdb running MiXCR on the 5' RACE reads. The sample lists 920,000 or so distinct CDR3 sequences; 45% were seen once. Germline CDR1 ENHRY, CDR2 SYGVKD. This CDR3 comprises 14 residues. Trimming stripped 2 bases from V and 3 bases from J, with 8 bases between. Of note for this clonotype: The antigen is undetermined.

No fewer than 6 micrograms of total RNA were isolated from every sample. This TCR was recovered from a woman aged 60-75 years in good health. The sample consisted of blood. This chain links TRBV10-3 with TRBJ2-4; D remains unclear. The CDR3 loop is CAISEDVVKNIQYF. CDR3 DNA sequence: TGTGCCATCAGTGAGGACGTGGTCAAAAACATTCAGTACTTC.